This T cell receptor beta chain was recorded in a study of blood T cell repertoires in COVID-19 (dated by TCRdb to the early 2020s). Regarding the study in general: Collaborator samples came from the United States, Italy and Spain and covered acute and convalescent phases of COVID-19. The prospective study material was composed of cDNA or gDNA derived from T cells, B-cell-depleted T cells, or PBMCs. Subjects who had been exposed to COVID-19, were actively infected with it, or had recovered from it provided the deeply sampled blood TCRbeta repertoires that made up the dataset. The repertoires were released in a freely available public database meant as a resource for research on the immune response to SARS-CoV-2. The samples were drawn from the first 160 participants of the ongoing ImmuneRACE study and from 1,254 subjects provided by 6 global collaborators. A de-identified subject ID, COVID-19 status, age in years and sex were almost always included in the sample metadata. Where HLA class I and class II types were available, the types were taken from metadata supplied by the sample provider, not from assay-based typing.

The immunoSEQ Assay, a bias-controlled multiplex PCR, was used to amplify TCRbeta CDR3 regions from genomic DNA. The original methods were these. Within the assay, amplification of reference gene primers was used to estimate how many nucleated cells each sample contained. To quantify the absolute abundance of each unique TCRbeta CDR3 rearrangement, sequence reads were collapsed and filtered. For each sample, productive Simpson clonality was calculated as the square root of Simpson's diversity index across productive rearrangements. This is the immuneACCESS table as TCRdb keeps it, with only in-frame sequences that have V and J called. A part of the clones is gone; compared with another copy, unresolved V genes explain less than half, and the rest is unexplained. V and J calls and clone size follow that table, whereas D and trimming were derived from the DNA. The sample table shows 250,000 or so clones, and 91% are seen once. The ten largest make up about 1.2% of the sample.

The full study reports these points: Clinical and demographic metadata were provided uncurated, with the amount varying by source and participant.

Clipping removes 9 bases from V and 4 bases from J, with 7 as the unmatched junction base count. From the germline V gene, CDR1 is KGHSH and CDR2 is LQKENI. Counted from cysteine to phenylalanine, this CDR3 has 14 amino acids. The entry retains the CDR3 DNA only, 42 bases that are in frame from base 1. In the prospective study, participants were roughly 18 to 89 years old, resided in around 25 geographic areas of the United States, and were enrolled through a virtual design. Cohort assignment in the prospective study relied on participant-reported clinical history from a screening survey and a study questionnaire. In the prospective study, whole blood, serum and a nasopharyngeal or oropharyngeal swab were collected from each participant by mobile phlebotomists. Participants in the prospective study had the option to provide additional blood draws and questionnaires over an approximately 2-month period. Before DNA extraction, prospective study blood samples were shipped either frozen or at room temperature.

Remarks on this clone: The antigen it binds to is not known. Per-nucleotide qualities are absent, and no much larger clonotype sits a single base away.

This TCR came from a human donor in a cohort exposed to, infected with or recovered from COVID-19 (not recorded which). The donor label of this sample is uncertain. Sequenced sample: PBMCs or T cells enriched from blood (not recorded which). In this chain, TRBV18 is recombined with TRBJ1-5; 9 bases in the middle match TRBD1. CDR3 loop: CASSTGTGNQPQHF. The nucleotide sequence is TGTGCCAGTTCGACCGGGACAGGGAATCAGCCCCAGCATTTT.